The rows below give T cell receptor beta chains drawn from one sample of a study of CD8+ T cells in alopecia areata. Clones were sequenced by immunoSEQ multiplex PCR, and TCRdb holds only the in-frame ones, with some missing. This repertoire shows about 210,000 clones, roughly 40% found once; its top ten account for 2% to 3%. The sequenced sample was CD4+ T cells sorted from blood, obtained at approximately week 37, from a patient treated with tofacitinib. The receptors shown here come from a human donor with alopecia areata. CDR3s include the opening cysteine and the closing phenylalanine or tryptophan. The D gene is left open where the match is weak. Some rows mark clone size as missing; the rest say once, few, many or name a class of expanded clone.

D	V	J	size	CDR3	DNA
NA	TRBV29-1	TRBJ2-3	NA	CSGRWGIPDTQYF	TGCAGCGGTCGTTGGGGGATCCCGGATACGCAGTATTTT
NA	TRBV14	TRBJ1-6	NA	CASSLRQREGSPLHF	TGTGCCAGCAGCCTTCGACAGAGAGAGGGTTCACCCCTCCACTTT
TRBD1	TRBV2	TRBJ2-4	NA	CASRQRTGTVSAKNIQYF	TGTGCCAGCAGACAAAGGACAGGTACAGTCTCTGCCAAAAACATTCAGTACTTC
TRBD2	TRBV7-3	TRBJ2-5	NA	CASSLSAGVGETQYF	TGTGCCAGCAGCTTATCAGCGGGAGTGGGGGAGACCCAGTACTTC
TRBD2	TRBV11-3	TRBJ2-3	NA	CASSFGAGGTDTQYF	TGTGCCAGCAGCTTTGGTGCGGGAGGCACAGATACGCAGTATTTT
NA	TRBV29-1	TRBJ2-3	NA	CSVDGQGTDTQYF	TGCAGCGTTGATGGCCAGGGCACAGATACGCAGTATTTT
NA	TRBV4-2	TRBJ1-1	few	CASSQDPGDHTEAFF	TGTGCCAGCAGCCAAGATCCTGGGGACCACACTGAAGCTTTCTTT
TRBD1	TRBV29-1	TRBJ1-1	NA	CSVLVGTGTEAFF	TGCAGCGTTTTAGTCGGGACAGGGACTGAAGCTTTCTTT
NA	TRBV28	TRBJ2-3	NA	CASGGRIGDTQYF	TGTGCCAGCGGTGGGAGAATCGGGGATACGCAGTATTTT
TRBD2	TRBV28	TRBJ2-3	NA	CASSFPTGAGVQQTSTDTQYF	TGTGCCAGCAGTTTCCCAACAGGAGCGGGAGTTCAACAGACTAGCACAGATACGCAGTATTTT
TRBD1	TRBV9	TRBJ2-7	NA	CASSQDRVAYEQYF	TGTGCCAGCAGCCAGGACAGGGTTGCCTACGAGCAGTACTTC
NA	TRBV5-1	TRBJ1-4	few	CASSFRTTNEKLFF	TGCGCCAGCAGCTTCAGAACAACTAATGAAAAACTGTTTTTT
NA	TRBV5-4	TRBJ2-1	few	CASSLRLRGLGNEQFF	TGTGCCAGCAGCTTAAGATTGCGGGGCTTGGGCAATGAGCAGTTCTTC
NA	TRBV7-2	TRBJ1-3	few	CASSLGLGGGNTIYF	TGTGCCAGCAGCTTAGGGTTGGGAGGTGGAAACACCATATATTTT
TRBD2	TRBV10-2	TRBJ2-3	NA	CASTTAGWSSTQYF	TGCGCCAGCACTACAGCGGGATGGTCGTCTACGCAGTATTTT
NA	TRBV25-1	TRBJ1-1	NA	CASSESGEYTEAFF	TGTGCCAGCAGTGAATCTGGGGAATACACTGAAGCTTTCTTT
TRBD1	TRBV5-1	TRBJ2-1	many	CASSRTGTGVENEQFF	TGCGCCAGCAGCAGAACCGGGACAGGGGTAGAGAATGAGCAGTTCTTC
NA	TRBV13	TRBJ2-1	NA	CASSSGLATYNEQFF	TGTGCCAGCAGCTCGGGACTGGCTACCTACAATGAGCAGTTCTTC
NA	TRBV30	TRBJ1-2	many	CAWSHGRYGYTF	TGTGCCTGGAGTCACGGGAGATATGGCTACACCTTC
TRBD2	TRBV5-6	TRBJ2-1	few	CASLPWASGGNEQFF	TGTGCCAGCCTCCCGTGGGCTAGCGGAGGGAATGAGCAGTTCTTC
TRBD2	TRBV5-1	TRBJ2-3	few	CASSSTGGALADTQYF	TGCGCCAGCAGCTCGACGGGAGGGGCGTTGGCAGATACGCAGTATTTT
NA	TRBV30	TRBJ1-5	NA	CAWRSKMWGPNQPQHF	TGTGCCTGGAGATCTAAAATGTGGGGGCCGAATCAGCCCCAGCATTTT